Following are 30 T cell receptor beta chains from one sample sequenced in a study of beta chain features in type 1 diabetes. The entirety of the isolated RNA underwent reverse transcription, so expressed TCRB transcripts were sequenced. Sequencing used immunoSEQ multiplex PCR; TCRdb keeps in-frame clones, though not all of them. The sample lists 130,000 or so clones, about 9.2% seen once, with about 0.68% in the top ten. The material sequenced was central memory CD4+ T cells from blood. These receptors were collected from a man between 18 and 29 years old in good health.

This clone was detected a few times. The chain employs TRBV7-3 and TRBJ2-5, with TRBD2 matching 8 bases. The CDR3 consists of 15 residues. CDR1 SGHTA and CDR2 FQGTGA come from the germline V gene. The V gene end was trimmed by 5 bases and the J gene end by 1 base; junction bases not matched to a gene: 6. Written as DNA, the CDR3 is TGTGCCAGCAGCCACCGAACTAGCGGCCAAGAGACCCAGTACTTC. This gives the protein CASSHRTSGQETQYF.

This chain uses TRBV9 with TRBJ2-3, with D possibly being TRBD2 (7 bases). The CDR3 is 14 amino acids. CDR1 and CDR2 from the germline V gene are SGDLS and YYNGEE. V lost 1 base and J lost 4, with 10 bases in between. The CDR3 coding sequence is TGTGCCAGCAGCGTACGGGGGGCCGCAGATACGCAGTATTTT. Translated, it gives CASSVRGAADTQYF.

This chain links TRBV5-1 with TRBJ2-7; possible D gene TRBD2, 6 bases. Germline-derived CDR1 and CDR2 are SGHRS and YFSETQ. This CDR3 is 15 amino acids long. V lost 0 bases and J 3 bases, leaving 13 bases between the germline ends. The CDR3 DNA is TGCGCCAGCAGCTTGGGTGGAGGGTGGGACTACGAGCAGTACTTC. Translating it yields CASSLGGGWDYEQYF.

This clone has a count of ten or more. V gene TRBV30 combines with J gene TRBJ2-4; 10 bases line up with TRBD2. The V segment lost 0 bases and the J segment 8 bases; nucleotides outside the gene matches: 10. Per the germline V gene, CDR1 is GTSNPN and CDR2 is SVGIG (reference sequence). The CDR3 loop spans 16 amino acids. The DNA of the CDR3 is TGTGCCTGGAGTGTACTGTCTAGCGGGGGCAATGACATTCAGTACTTC. It translates to CAWSVLSSGGNDIQYF.

The CDR3 DNA reads as TGTGCCAGCAGTTTGCCGGGACTCCCCTACAATGAGCAGTTCTTC. Its protein is CASSLPGLPYNEQFF. The chain employs TRBV7-2 and TRBJ2-1; tentatively, D is TRBD2 (6 bases). The CDR3 is made up of 15 amino acids. CDR1 is SGHTA and CDR2 is FQGNSA in the germline V gene. The V end lost 6 bases, the J end lost 2 bases, and 14 bases lay between the germline ends.

The rearrangement joins TRBV5-4 to TRBJ2-5; possible D gene TRBD1, 6 bases. Trimming took off 1 base at V and 5 bases at J, with 15 bases between the two ends. The CDR3 consists of 15 residues. The germline V gene encodes CDR1 SGHNT and CDR2 YYREEE (reference sequence). CDR3 nucleotides: TGTGCCAGCAGCTTGATGGCAGGGGATTCGGAGACCCAGTACTTC. Protein: CASSLMAGDSETQYF.

The chain combines TRBV6-1 with TRBJ2-7; D may be TRBD2 (5 bases). The germline V gene encodes CDR1 MNHNS and CDR2 SASEGT. The CDR3 loop spans 12 amino acids. The V end was cut by 4 bases, the J end by 7 bases, with 11 bases between. In DNA, the CDR3 is TGTGCCAGCAGTGGGCAACGGGGAGAGCAGTACTTC. Translation gives CASSGQRGEQYF.

The genes are TRBV4-1 and TRBJ2-6, with D possibly being TRBD1 (6 bases). The CDR3 has 15 amino acids. V was trimmed by 2 bases and J by 1 base, leaving 6 bases between them. Germline CDR1 is MGHRA and CDR2 is YSYEKL. CDR3 loop: CASSQTGSGANVLTF. The CDR3, as DNA: TGCGCCAGCAGCCAAACAGGGTCTGGGGCCAACGTCCTGACTTTC.

This clone was detected many times. This sequence joins TRBV11-2 and TRBJ2-1; 8 bases match TRBD2. J gave up 9 bases and V 3 bases, and 7 bases lay outside the gene matches. The CDR3 loop spans 14 amino acids. CDR1 and CDR2 from the germline V gene are SGHAT and FQNNGV. The CDR3 region has the DNA TGTGCCAGCAGCTTCTCTCGGGGGGGCACTGAGCAGTTCTTC. Protein product: CASSFSRGGTEQFF.

This sequence joins TRBV6-1 and TRBJ2-3; 13 positions agree with TRBD2. V lost 5 bases, J lost 3 bases, and 2 bases stayed unmatched. The CDR3 is 15 amino acids. Germline CDR1 MNHNS, CDR2 SASEGT. This CDR3 is CASSSTSGGTDTQYF. The CDR3 nucleotides read TGTGCCAGCAGTTCGACTAGCGGGGGGACAGATACGCAGTATTTT.

The chain has TRBV7-9 and TRBJ2-3; possible D gene TRBD2, 6 bases. The V gene's germline CDR1 is SEHNR and CDR2 FQNEAQ (reference sequence). Trimming removed 5 bases at V and 6 bases at J, with 12 bases between. The CDR3 extends over 13 amino acids. The CDR3: CASSPTRTDTQYF. In DNA form, the CDR3 reads TGTGCCAGCAGCCCGACTAGAACTGATACGCAGTATTTT.

This chain connects TRBV9 to TRBJ2-3; 8 bases are a match to TRBD1. The junction had 5 bases not matched to a gene; V was cut back by 4 bases and J by 1 base. The germline V gene encodes CDR1 SGDLS and CDR2 YYNGEE. The length of the CDR3 is 15 residues. Here the CDR3 reads CASSISGGGTDTQYF. The CDR3 DNA is TGTGCCAGCAGCATTTCAGGGGGCGGCACAGATACGCAGTATTTT.

The sample holds a few counts of this clone. The chain couples TRBV18 to TRBJ2-3, with unresolved D. The CDR3 is made up of 15 amino acids. The V end was cut by 0 bases, the J end by 4 bases, with 11 bases between. Germline V gene lookup returns CDR1 KGHSH and CDR2 LQKENI. The CDR3 region has the DNA TGTGCCAGCTCACCACCCCCACAACCGCCAGATACGCAGTATTTT. It codes for CASSPPPQPPDTQYF.

This clone qualifies as medium-sized. The rearrangement uses TRBV27 and TRBJ2-7; D remains unclear. V lost 4 bases to trimming and J lost 3 bases, with 7 bases between them. Germline V gene lookup returns CDR1 MNHEY and CDR2 SMNVEV (reference sequence). The CDR3 spans 12 residues. CDR3: CASSWRYYEQYF. In DNA form, the CDR3 reads TGTGCCAGCAGTTGGCGGTACTACGAGCAGTACTTC.

The sample holds a few counts of this clone. This chain connects TRBV11-3 to TRBJ2-3; weak D call: TRBD2 (5 bases). Germline CDR1 is SGHNT and CDR2 is YENEEA. CDR3 length: 14 residues. With 5 bases removed from V and 0 bases from J, the gap between germline ends came to 9 bases. Written as DNA, the CDR3 is TGTGCCAGCAGCGACCGGGGAAGCACAGATACGCAGTATTTT. Translation: CASSDRGSTDTQYF.

This clone has only a few counts. This chain uses TRBV6-1 with TRBJ2-7, with D possibly TRBD1 on 6 matching bases. Germline V gives CDR1 MNHNS, CDR2 SASEGT. V was clipped by 6 bases and J by 1 base, with 13 bases between them. The CDR3 spans 14 residues. CDR3 nucleotide sequence: TGTGCCAGCAGAAAAGGACAGATATCCTACGAGCAGTACTTC. This translates into CASRKGQISYEQYF.

Concerning this clone itself: The germline gene is not matched at one end of the junction; a read error may be the cause. V usage is TRBV10-3 and J usage is TRBJ2-3, with 9 bases identical to TRBD2. Germline V gene data show CDR1 as ENHRY and CDR2 as SYGVKD. The CDR3 is 16 residues long. The CDR3 bases are TGTGCCAGCAGTGTCCGACTAGCGGCTAGCACAGATACGCAGTATTTT. This translates into CASSVRLAASTDTQYF.

This clone occurred a few times. The V and J genes are TRBV7-8 and TRBJ1-2, with D maybe TRBD1 (5 bases). The germline gives CDR1 SGHVS, CDR2 FQNEAQ. V shed 0 bases and J shed 7 bases, with 18 bases lying between them. The CDR3 extends over 16 amino acids. The CDR3 bases are TGTGCCAGCAGCTTAGCGTTTGGGCAGGGTAGCGGTGGCTACACCTTC. Translation gives CASSLAFGQGSGGYTF.

This clone was seen only a few times. V is TRBV28 and J is TRBJ1-6; the match to TRBD1 covers 10 bases. This CDR3 is 20 amino acids long. V dropped 5 bases and J dropped 1; count of bases not matched to a gene: 14. From germline, CDR1 is MDHEN and CDR2 SYDVKM. CDR3 sequence: CASSPVSGTGVGSYNSPLHF. The CDR3 coding sequence is TGTGCCAGCAGTCCCGTTTCCGGGACAGGGGTGGGGTCCTATAATTCACCCCTCCACTTT.

V gene TRBV15 combines with J gene TRBJ1-1; no firm D call. V was clipped by 4 bases and J by 0 bases, with 12 bases between them. Per the germline V gene, CDR1 is LNHNV and CDR2 is YYDKDF (reference sequence). The CDR3 is 15 residues long. The CDR3 loop is CATSNGHVVNTEAFF. In nucleotides, the CDR3 is TGTGCCACCAGCAATGGGCACGTCGTGAACACTGAAGCTTTCTTT. The full variable domain, with the rest looked up from reference TRBV15 and TRBJ1-1, is DAMVIQNPRYQVTQFGKPVTLSCSQTLNHNVMYWYQQKSSQAPKLLFHYYDKDFNNEADTPDNFQSRRPNTSFCFLDIRSPGLGDTAMYLCATSNGHVVNTEAFFGQGTRLTVV.

This clone showed up just a few times. V usage is TRBV27 and J usage is TRBJ1-5; no clear D. The CDR3 has 15 amino acids. V dropped 1 base and J dropped 6 bases, with 13 bases sitting between them. The germline V gene has CDR1 MNHEY and CDR2 SMNVEV (reference sequence). Here the CDR3 reads CASSLFTDGGQPQHF. CDR3 bases: TGTGCCAGCAGTTTATTTACCGACGGCGGTCAGCCCCAGCATTTT.

J is TRBJ1-2 and V is TRBV5-4; D is unclear. Germline V gene lookup returns CDR1 SGHNT and CDR2 YYREEE (reference sequence). CDR3 length: 13 amino acids. V lost 1 base and J lost 6, with 10 bases in between. CDR3 sequence: CASSLSWRNGYTF. CDR3 nucleotides: TGTGCCAGCAGCTTGTCATGGAGGAATGGCTACACCTTC.

This clone was detected a few times. The V call is TRBV9, the J call TRBJ2-7, with D unclear. Germline CDR1 SGDLS, CDR2 YYNGEE. Trimming cost V 0 bases and J 0 bases, with 10 bases left between them. CDR3 length: 15 amino acids. CDR3 region: CASSVGAGSSYEQYF. The CDR3 DNA is TGTGCCAGCAGCGTAGGGGCAGGCAGCTCCTACGAGCAGTACTTC.

The rearrangement links TRBV5-4 to TRBJ2-7; 7 nucleotides line up with TRBD2. V lost 4 bases and J lost 0; bases outside the gene matches: 13. Germline loops: CDR1 SGHNT, CDR2 YYREEE (reference sequence). The CDR3 is 17 residues long. CDR3 nucleotide sequence: TGTGCCAGCAGCCAAGATCCGACAGCGGGGTCCTCCTACGAGCAGTACTTC. This codes for CASSQDPTAGSSYEQYF.

V gene TRBV2 combines with J gene TRBJ2-3; the D is unclear. Germline loops: CDR1 SNHLY, CDR2 FYNNEI. This CDR3 comprises 13 residues. Trimming removed 6 bases from V and 2 bases from J, with 9 bases in between. The CDR3 DNA reads TGTGCCAGCAGCCTAGGCCCCACAGATACGCAGTATTTT. It is translated as CASSLGPTDTQYF.

The V and J genes are TRBV12-5 and TRBJ1-5; D gene unclear. Per germline, CDR1 LGHNT and CDR2 FRNRAP. V lost 2 bases, J lost 3 bases, and 14 bases lay in between. The CDR3 consists of 16 residues. The CDR3 nucleotides are TGTGCTAGTGGTTTGATAGCGGGGTTGGACAATCAGCCCCAGCATTTT. It yields the protein CASGLIAGLDNQPQHF.

This clone has just a few counts. The chain employs TRBV7-9 and TRBJ1-5, with D perhaps matching TRBD1 (6 bases). CDR1 is SEHNR and CDR2 is FQNEAQ in the germline V gene (reference sequence). The V and J ends lost 5 bases and 6 bases respectively, with 14 bases between them. The CDR3 has 14 residues. The CDR3 protein is CASSEGHLRQPQHF. The CDR3 bases are TGTGCCAGCAGCGAGGGACATCTTCGTCAGCCCCAGCATTTT.

This clone was found a few times. The chain couples TRBV6-6 to TRBJ2-5; the match to TRBD1 covers 7 bases. CDR3 length equals 14 residues. With V trimmed by 7 bases and J by 9 bases, 14 bases remained unmatched. Germline CDR1 MNHNY, CDR2 SVGAGI (reference sequence). The CDR3 nucleotides are TGTGCCAGCACGGATCCGGGACAGTCCCTATCCCAGTACTTC. Translated, it gives CASTDPGQSLSQYF.

This clone was observed a handful of times. J is TRBJ1-6 and V is TRBV27, with D possibly being TRBD1 (5 bases). Per the germline V gene, CDR1 is MNHEY and CDR2 is SMNVEV (reference sequence). The CDR3 is 16 amino acids. The ends were cut back, 9 bases at V and 5 bases at J, with 20 bases in the middle. The CDR3 bases are TGTGCCAGAATTAAGGCGACAGCACGTAATAATTCACCCCTCCACTTT. Protein product: CARIKATARNNSPLHF.

The chain combines TRBV2 with TRBJ1-5; the D is unclear. Germline V CDR1 and CDR2: SNHLY, FYNNEI. The CDR3 totals 15 residues. With 4 bases removed from V and 4 bases from J, the gap between germline ends came to 14 bases. The CDR3 bases are TGTGCCAGCAGTGGCGGGTCTAATCTAAATCAGCCCCAGCATTTT. Encoded protein: CASSGGSNLNQPQHF.